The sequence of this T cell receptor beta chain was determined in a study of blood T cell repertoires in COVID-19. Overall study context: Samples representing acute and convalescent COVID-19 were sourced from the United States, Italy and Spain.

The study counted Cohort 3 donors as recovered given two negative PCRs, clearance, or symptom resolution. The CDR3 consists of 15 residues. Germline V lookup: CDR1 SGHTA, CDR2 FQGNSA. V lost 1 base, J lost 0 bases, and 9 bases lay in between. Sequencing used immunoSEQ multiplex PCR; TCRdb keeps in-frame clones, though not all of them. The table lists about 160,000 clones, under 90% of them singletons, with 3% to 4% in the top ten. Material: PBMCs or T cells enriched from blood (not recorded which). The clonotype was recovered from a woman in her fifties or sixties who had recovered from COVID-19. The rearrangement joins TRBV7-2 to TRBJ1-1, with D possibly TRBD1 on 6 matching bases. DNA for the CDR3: TGTGCCAGCAGCTTAGGGGCAGGGGTGAACACTGAAGCTTTCTTT. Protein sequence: CASSLGAGVNTEAFF.